This T cell receptor (beta chain) derives from a study of shared clonotypes between healthy human individuals. Unmatched junction bases numbered 3, after V lost 2 bases and J lost 6 bases. Germline CDR1 MGHDK, CDR2 SYGVNS. This CDR3 is 14 amino acids long. This clone was observed a handful of times. On sorted subsets, replicate PCRs used about 200 ng DNA, or around 30,000 T cell genomes. The protocol was immunoSEQ multiplex PCR, while the TCRdb copy is restricted to in-frame clones and leaves out a portion. The sample consists of over a million clones, roughly 80% of them appearing once. Sequences were obtained from memory CD4+ T cells sorted from blood. Described subset: CD45RA-negative fraction. This receptor was taken from a man younger than 30 in good health. V usage is TRBV25-1 and J usage is TRBJ1-2; 10 positions agree with TRBD1. In nucleotides, the CDR3 is TGTGCCAGCAGTGAAGGGGACAGGGGACATGGCTACACCTTC. This codes for CASSEGDRGHGYTF.